In this sample, the clone carrying this T cell receptor (beta chain) turned up a few times. This specimen comes from a study of T cells in Graves' hyperthyroidism and ophthalmopathy. Across the study: Peripheral blood was acquired at first diagnosis, ahead of any therapy whatsoever.

CDR3 size: 16 residues. Germline CDR1 reads SEHNR; CDR2 reads FQNEAQ (reference sequence). V lost 4 bases and J lost 0, with 13 bases in between. RNA transcripts gave rise to amplified TCR beta CDR3 regions. An initial round of RT-PCR targeting the TCR CDR3 relied on the HTBI primer set. TCRdb fed the multiplex PCR reads into MiXCR, producing one record per CDR3 protein. The sample includes around 700,000 distinct CDR3 sequences, approximately 18% of them seen just once. The source is a woman aged 50 to 60 with Graves' hyperthyroidism that later progressed to Graves' ophthalmopathy. The sequencing sample was made of blood. The chain combines TRBV7-9 with TRBJ1-3; no definite D call. CDR3 region: CASSYWTGGSGNTIYF. The CDR3 nucleotides are TGTGCCAGCAGCTATTGGACGGGCGGCTCTGGAAACACCATATATTTT.